This TCR beta chain was documented in a study of T-cell memory formation after mild COVID-19. As to this clonotype: Antigen specificity is unknown.

V was cut by 2 bases and J by 3 bases, with 5 bases left in between. This CDR3 region has 13 residues. Per the germline V gene, CDR1 is MNHEY and CDR2 is SVGEGT. General study points: The appearance of some responding clones in pre-infection memory suggested that cross-reactive memory joined.

The TCR alpha and TCR beta cDNA libraries, bearing sample barcodes and UMIs, were generated by 5'RACE using constant-segment primers. TCRdb re-called the 5' RACE reads with MiXCR, one entry per CDR3 protein. The sample lists hundreds of thousands of distinct CDR3 sequences, 16% occurring once. This clonotype originated in a young man who had mild COVID-19 (a few samples of this study predate the infection). Cell type and time point are not known. This chain uses TRBV6-2 or TRBV6-3 with TRBJ2-1, with TRBD1 as a possible D gene (5 bases). Material for sequencing was PBMCs or a T cell subset sorted from them (not recorded which). The CDR3 DNA sequence: TGTGCCAGCAGTTACGACAGCTACAATGAGCAGTTCTTC. This encodes CASSYDSYNEQFF.